The TCR beta chain under discussion was sequenced for a study of blood T cell repertoires in COVID-19. Study context: COVID-19 samples collected from the United States, Italy and Spain covered acute and convalescent phases.

Trimming removed 1 base from V and 6 bases from J; junction bases left unmatched: 3. The germline V gene has CDR1 SGHDT and CDR2 YYEEEE. CDR3 size: 13 residues. Assignment of participants to cohorts was predicated upon participant-reported clinical history. Before being deemed recovered, Cohort 3 donors had two negative PCRs, clearance, or symptom resolution. Repertoires were generated with immunoSEQ multiplex PCR, while TCRdb's copy carries only in-frame clones and drops some. The table includes almost 200,000 clones, more than 80% detected once. The chain joins TRBV5-6 to TRBJ2-7; 8 nucleotides line up with TRBD1. The sequence was collected from a woman younger than 35 who had recovered from COVID-19. Sequenced material: PBMCs or T cells enriched from blood (not recorded which). CDR3 sequence: CASSLPGGSEQYF. The CDR3, as DNA: TGTGCCAGCAGCTTGCCAGGGGGCTCCGAGCAGTACTTC. Full variable domain (outside the CDR3, taken from reference TRBV5-6 and TRBJ2-7): DAGVTQSPTHLIKTRGQQVTLRCSPKSGHDTVSWYQQALGQGPQFIFQYYEEEERQRGNFPDRFSGHQFPNYSSELNVNALLLGDSALYLCASSLPGGSEQYFGPGTRLTVT.